This T cell receptor beta chain was captured by sequencing in a study of T-cell reconstitution after alpha-beta-depleted transplantation in children. Study-wide findings and caveats: Alpha-beta T cells about two months after transplant reportedly derived from several hundred expanded graft clones. From surviving recipient T cells and thymic progenitors came the high day-60 TCRbeta diversity observed in some patients. Fresh T-cell production supplied most of the T-cell counts and diversity seen one year after transplant.

Many counts were recorded for this clonotype. Its cognate antigen is unknown. Preparation of the TCRbeta library used unique molecular identifiers. One entry per CDR3 protein, called by TCRdb with MiXCR from the PCR reads. This repertoire shows a few hundred thousand distinct CDR3 sequences, around 13% found once; its top ten account for over 2%. The CDR3 runs 16 residues. Germline CDR1 is SGHVS and CDR2 is FNYEAQ. V lost 5 bases, J lost 3 bases, and 18 bases lay in between. The starting material was PBMCs, mostly from graft donor cells, obtained 360 days after TCRalphabeta/CD19-depleted stem cell transplant. The TCR originated in a male patient between 10 and 17 years old who had a stem cell transplant for acute myeloid leukemia, so the T cells may come from the graft donor. The chain couples TRBV7-6 to TRBJ2-3; perhaps TRBD1 as D (6 bases). CDR3 DNA: TGTGCCAGCAGCCCCCAGCCGCAGGGGTTTACAGATACGCAGTATTTT. This gives the protein CASSPQPQGFTDTQYF.